Listed here is a single TCR beta chain. Sequencing of TCR beta covered CD8+ and CD4+ T cells obtained from blood. This CDR3 spans 16 amino acids. V lost 4 bases to trimming and J lost 0 bases, with 14 bases between them. The germline CDR1 and CDR2 sequences are SGHNT and YYREEE (reference sequence). The sample originates from a study of CD8 T cells in Susac syndrome. Random-hexamer reverse transcription was applied to roughly 0.45 to 1 ug RNA. Amplification of TCR beta CDR3 across 54 Vbeta and 13 Jbeta was performed with immunoSEQ multiplex PCR. Each CDR3 protein is one row after TCRdb ran MiXCR on the immunoSEQ multiplex PCR reads. The table has some 130,000 distinct CDR3 sequences, about 94% seen once; the top ten hold about 0.13%.

This sequence joins TRBV5-4 and TRBJ2-1; D is perhaps TRBD2 (6 bases). The TCR was taken from a human donor with multiple sclerosis. Sequences were obtained from CD4+ T cells from PBMCs. The CDR3 DNA reads as TGTGCCAGCAGCCCTAGCGCCTCGACCTCCTACAATGAGCAGTTCTTC. Amino acid sequence: CASSPSASTSYNEQFF.